Below are 27 T cell receptor beta chains sequenced from a single sample in a study of vaccination effects on CD4 cells after COVID-19 (dated by TCRdb to 2021 to 2024). The library came from the immunoSEQ multiplex PCR assay. As stored in TCRdb, this immuneACCESS dataset retains in-frame rearrangements with V and J assigned. A fraction of the clones does not appear; measured against another copy, unresolved V genes explain less than half of the discrepancy, and the remainder lacks a known reason. This sample comprises roughly 63,000 clones, roughly three quarters of them detected only once. Together, the top ten hold less than 2.5% of the sample. The ViraFEST assay stimulated PBMC with viral peptide pools and then used TCR sequencing to identify antigen-specific CD4+ T cell clonotypes by expansion. After around 10 days of culture, CD4+ T cells were isolated with the EasySep CD4+ T cell isolation kit. Two doses of either the BNT162b2 or the mRNA-1273 mRNA SARS-CoV-2 vaccine were administered to participants.

Their target antigens are unknown. The sample consisted of CD4+ T cells from PBMCs cultured with HCoV-OC43 spike peptides, taken after COVID-19 vaccination. The cell subset or site label here, explained by the study, means: HCoV-OC43 spike overlapping peptide pool stimulation. The receptors here all came from a human donor who received a COVID-19 vaccine.

The chain uses TRBV2 and TRBJ1-6; D gene uncertain. Trimming took off 6 bases at V and 10 bases at J, with 10 bases between the two ends. The CDR3 runs 12 residues. Germline-derived CDR1 and CDR2 are SNHLY and FYNNEI. CDR3 residues: CASRDLRSPLHF. The CDR3 DNA reads TGTGCCAGCAGGGACTTAAGGTCACCCCTCCACTTT. The variable domain in full, with the rest retrieved from reference TRBV2 and TRBJ1-6, is EPEVTQTPSHQVTQMGQEVILRCVPISNHLYFYWYRQILGQKVEFLVSFYNNEISEKSEIFDDQFSVERPDGSNFTLKIRSTKLEDSAMYFCASRDLRSPLHFGNGTRLTVT.

CDR3 in DNA: TGTGCCAGCAGTCGGACAGGGACAGATACGCAGTATTTT. It codes for CASSRTGTDTQYF. The chain carries TRBV2 and TRBJ2-3; 8 positions match TRBD1. V was clipped by 5 bases and J by 3 bases; unmatched bases: 1. Germline V lookup: CDR1 SNHLY, CDR2 FYNNEI. The CDR3 loop spans 13 amino acids.

As DNA, the CDR3 is TGTGCCAGCAGTGAGACAGGGGATTTGTACTATGGCTACACCTTC. Translated, it gives CASSETGDLYYGYTF. The chain has TRBV2 and TRBJ1-2, with 8 bases lining up with TRBD1. V was pared by 3 bases and J by 3 bases, with 6 bases of the junction left unmatched. The CDR3 is 15 amino acids. Germline V CDR1 and CDR2: SNHLY, FYNNEI.

The chain couples TRBV19 to TRBJ1-3; D ambiguous. This CDR3 has 16 amino acids. The ends were cut back, 3 bases at V and 0 bases at J, with 12 bases in the middle. In germline, CDR1 is LNHDA, CDR2 SQIVND (reference sequence). CDR3 bases: TGTGCCAGTAGTATCCCCGGCGGTGACTCTGGAAACACCATATATTTT. As protein: CASSIPGGDSGNTIYF.

The chain joins TRBV5-1 to TRBJ2-1, with D uncertain. V shed 0 bases and J shed 5 bases, with 9 bases lying between them. CDR1 is SGHRS and CDR2 is YFSETQ in the germline V gene. The CDR3 contains 14 residues. The CDR3 loop reads CASSLVTPNNEQFF. CDR3 in DNA: TGCGCCAGCAGCTTGGTAACGCCAAACAATGAGCAGTTCTTC.

The chain links TRBV28 to TRBJ2-6; no firm D call. Per germline, CDR1 MDHEN and CDR2 SYDVKM. Trimming left V 7 bases short and J 4 bases short, with 11 bases between. The CDR3 has 14 amino acids. The CDR3 DNA is TGTGCCAGCACCACCTTGTCCGGGGCCAACGTCCTGACTTTC. This gives the protein CASTTLSGANVLTF.

The CDR3 DNA is TGCGCCAGCAGCTTGCAAACTCAAATAGAAAATGAGCAGTTCTTC. Translated, it gives CASSLQTQIENEQFF. The J gene is TRBJ2-1, the V gene TRBV5-1; D is undetermined. V was trimmed by 1 base and J by 7 bases, leaving 15 bases between them. Germline CDR1 and CDR2: SGHRS and YFSETQ. The CDR3 extends over 15 amino acids.

This clone came up a few times. The chain is built from TRBV6-5 and TRBJ1-2; no firm D call. The V end lost 6 bases, the J end lost 2 bases, and 10 bases lay between the germline ends. The CDR3 sequence is 13 residues long. CDR1 and CDR2 from the germline V gene are MNHEY and SVGAGI. As DNA, the CDR3 is TGTGCCAGCAGCAACCCTCAGAACTATGGCTACACCTTC. Its translation is CASSNPQNYGYTF.

The chain combines TRBV24-1 with TRBJ2-1, with D perhaps matching TRBD1 or TRBD2 (5 bases each). The germline V gene encodes CDR1 KGHDR and CDR2 SFDVKD. This CDR3 is built from 16 residues. V lost 2 bases and J lost 3, with 13 bases in between. CDR3 DNA: TGTGCCACCAGTGATTCCGGGACGAGAATCTACAATGAGCAGTTCTTC. This codes for CATSDSGTRIYNEQFF.

The CDR3 nucleotides are TGCGCCAGCAGACCCGGGACAGCAGATTACAATGAGCAGTTCTTC. Translated: CASRPGTADYNEQFF. This chain uses TRBV5-1 with TRBJ2-1; 7 bases map to TRBD1. The V gene's germline CDR1 is SGHRS and CDR2 YFSETQ. The ends lost 5 bases at V and 4 bases at J; junction bases unmatched: 9. The CDR3 is 15 residues long.

There are a few counts of this clone. The rearrangement uses TRBV19 and TRBJ2-2; 7 bases map to TRBD1. CDR3 length: 15 residues. Trimming removed 3 bases from V and 2 bases from J; junction bases left unmatched: 3. Per germline, CDR1 LNHDA and CDR2 SQIVND (reference sequence). The DNA of the CDR3 is TGTGCCAGTAGTATGGGGACAGTTAACACCGGGGAGCTGTTTTTT. This codes for CASSMGTVNTGELFF.

The gene calls are TRBV7-9 and TRBJ2-1; D possibly uses TRBD1 or TRBD2 (5 bases each). Germline CDR1 and CDR2: SEHNR and FQNEAQ (reference sequence). The CDR3 loop spans 14 amino acids. Trimming shortened V by 5 bases and J by 2 bases, and 10 bases separated the two germline ends. CDR3 DNA sequence: TGTGCCAGCAGCCCGGGACGGACCTACAATGAGCAGTTCTTC. Translation: CASSPGRTYNEQFF.

This clone has a handful of counts. This sequence joins TRBV2 and TRBJ2-1, with D possibly TRBD1 on 6 matching bases. The CDR3 contains 15 residues. Looked up from germline, CDR1 is SNHLY and CDR2 is FYNNEI. V dropped 8 bases and J dropped 4 bases, with 18 bases sitting between them. CDR3 sequence (DNA): TGTGCCAGCTTTGCCGGGACATACACTTACAATGAGCAGTTCTTC. It is translated as CASFAGTYTYNEQFF.

This clone was seen a few times. The V and J genes are TRBV18 and TRBJ2-5; D might be TRBD2 (5 bases). V was cut by 3 bases and J by 5 bases, with 16 bases left in between. Germline assignment: CDR1 KGHSH and CDR2 LQKENI. There are 15 residues in the CDR3. The CDR3 nucleotides are TGTGCCAGCTCACCGCCGACATCCCAGCGGGAGACCCAGTACTTC. The encoded protein is CASSPPTSQRETQYF.

This chain connects TRBV7-2 to TRBJ2-5, with D perhaps matching TRBD1 (7 bases). The CDR3 runs 14 residues. The V gene lost 3 bases and the J gene lost 2 bases, with 10 bases spanning the gap. Germline V gene lookup returns CDR1 SGHTA and CDR2 FQGNSA. DNA of the CDR3: TGTGCCAGCAGCTTCCAGGGGGGTCAAGAGACCCAGTACTTC. Residues: CASSFQGGQETQYF.

The J gene is TRBJ2-1, the V gene TRBV4-2; D possibly corresponds to TRBD2 (5 bases). The V gene's germline CDR1 is LGHNA and CDR2 YNFKEQ. This CDR3 is built from 15 residues. Trimming stripped 2 bases from V and 6 bases from J, with 14 bases between. This CDR3 is CASSQLGLSGNEQFF. The CDR3 nucleotides are TGTGCCAGCAGCCAACTAGGACTCAGCGGCAATGAGCAGTTCTTC.

This chain links TRBV12-3 or TRBV12-4 with TRBJ2-2; D ambiguous. V was trimmed by 6 bases and J by 2 bases, leaving 7 bases between them. The CDR3 is 13 residues long. The CDR3 coding sequence is TGTGCCAGCAGCCCCCAAAACACCGGGGAGCTGTTTTTT. Amino acids: CASSPQNTGELFF.

V and J are TRBV12-3 or TRBV12-4 and TRBJ1-2, with TRBD1 as a possible D gene (5 bases). This CDR3 spans 13 amino acids. Deletions cut 6 bases from V and 0 bases from J, with 8 bases between. The CDR3 DNA is TGTGCCAGCAGCGTAGGGGCTAACTATGGCTACACCTTC. This encodes CASSVGANYGYTF.

This chain connects TRBV19 to TRBJ2-2; the D is unclear. Germline V gene data show CDR1 as LNHDA and CDR2 as SQIVND (reference sequence). Deletions cut 1 base from V and 0 bases from J, with 6 bases between. The CDR3 runs to 15 residues. DNA of the CDR3: TGTGCCAGTAGTATAGGCAGGTCGAACACCGGGGAGCTGTTTTTT. This codes for CASSIGRSNTGELFF. The full variable domain, in which reference TRBV19 and TRBJ2-2 provide the parts outside the CDR3, is DGGITQSPKYLFRKEGQNVTLSCEQNLNHDAMYWYRQDPGQGLRLIYYSQIVNDFQKGDIAEGYSVSREKKESFPLTVTSAQKNPTAFYLCASSIGRSNTGELFFGEGSRLTVL.

V gene TRBV7-9 combines with J gene TRBJ1-2, with no clear D. Germline V gene sequence: CDR1 SEHNR, CDR2 FQNEAQ (reference sequence). The CDR3 loop spans 16 amino acids. V was trimmed by 4 bases and J by 3 bases, leaving 18 bases between them. The CDR3 reads CASSSSAGRGHYGYTF. The CDR3 region has the DNA TGTGCCAGCAGCTCGTCCGCCGGTCGAGGGCACTATGGCTACACCTTC.

The chain links TRBV19 to TRBJ2-3; D remains unclear. Germline-derived CDR1 and CDR2 are LNHDA and SQIVND (reference sequence). The V end lost 3 bases, the J end lost 1 base, and 11 bases lay between the germline ends. The CDR3 contains 15 residues. The CDR3 is CASSIQLRRTDTQYF. The CDR3 DNA follows: TGTGCCAGTAGTATCCAGCTGCGGCGCACAGATACGCAGTATTTT. Drawing the rest from reference TRBV19 and TRBJ2-3, the complete variable domain is DGGITQSPKYLFRKEGQNVTLSCEQNLNHDAMYWYRQDPGQGLRLIYYSQIVNDFQKGDIAEGYSVSREKKESFPLTVTSAQKNPTAFYLCASSIQLRRTDTQYFGPGTRLTVL.

This chain links TRBV5-1 with TRBJ1-2; weak D call: TRBD1 (6 bases). Trimming removed 4 bases at V and 1 base at J, with 8 bases between. The CDR3 spans 13 residues. Germline loops: CDR1 SGHRS, CDR2 YFSETQ. The CDR3 spells CASSMDSNYGYTF. The DNA of the CDR3 is TGCGCCAGCAGCATGGACAGTAACTATGGCTACACCTTC.

V usage is TRBV7-2 and J usage is TRBJ2-5; the D gene is possibly TRBD2 (6 bases). There are 15 residues in the CDR3. Trimming pared 1 base from V and 6 bases from J, leaving 15 bases between. Germline V gene sequence: CDR1 SGHTA, CDR2 FQGNSA. CDR3 protein: CASSLVTEGGQTQYF. CDR3 nucleotides: TGTGCCAGCAGCTTAGTGACGGAGGGTGGACAGACCCAGTACTTC.

This chain links TRBV5-4 with TRBJ2-5; D perhaps matches TRBD2 (6 bases). The CDR3 sequence is 14 residues long. V dropped 1 base and J dropped 5 bases, with 12 bases sitting between them. The germline gives CDR1 SGHNT, CDR2 YYREEE (reference sequence). The CDR3 DNA is TGTGCCAGCAGCTTGTCAGGGAGGAGGGAGACCCAGTACTTC. Translating gives CASSLSGRRETQYF.

This chain links TRBV18 with TRBJ1-1, with 7 bases matching TRBD1. V lost 3 bases to trimming and J lost 0 bases; unmatched junction nucleotides: 4. In germline, CDR1 is KGHSH, CDR2 LQKENI. The CDR3 spans 15 residues. CDR3 protein: CASSPPDRLNTEAFF. The CDR3 DNA sequence: TGTGCCAGCTCACCTCCGGACAGGTTGAACACTGAAGCTTTCTTT. The full variable domain, rest sourced from reference TRBV18 and TRBJ1-1, is NAGVMQNPRHLVRRRGQEARLRCSPMKGHSHVYWYRQLPEEGLKFMVYLQKENIIDESGMPKERFSAEFPKEGPSILRIQQVVRGDSAAYFCASSPPDRLNTEAFFGQGTRLTVV.

V is TRBV7-3 and J is TRBJ2-3; D could derive from TRBD1 or TRBD2 (5 bases each). This CDR3 spans 15 amino acids. Trimming pared 6 bases from V and 2 bases from J, leaving 15 bases between. The V gene's germline CDR1 is SGHTA and CDR2 FQGTGA. The CDR3 DNA reads TGTGCCAGCAGAAAAACCGGGGCAAACACAGATACGCAGTATTTT. Translated: CASRKTGANTDTQYF.

In its sample, this clone is medium-sized (0.01 to 0.1%). The chain joins TRBV5-6 to TRBJ2-1, with no clear D. Trimming pared 6 bases from V and 2 bases from J, leaving 6 bases between. CDR1 is SGHDT, CDR2 YYEEEE, per germline. The CDR3 spans 12 residues. The CDR3 DNA reads TGTGCCAGCATGGGGACCTACAATGAGCAGTTCTTC. Translation gives CASMGTYNEQFF.